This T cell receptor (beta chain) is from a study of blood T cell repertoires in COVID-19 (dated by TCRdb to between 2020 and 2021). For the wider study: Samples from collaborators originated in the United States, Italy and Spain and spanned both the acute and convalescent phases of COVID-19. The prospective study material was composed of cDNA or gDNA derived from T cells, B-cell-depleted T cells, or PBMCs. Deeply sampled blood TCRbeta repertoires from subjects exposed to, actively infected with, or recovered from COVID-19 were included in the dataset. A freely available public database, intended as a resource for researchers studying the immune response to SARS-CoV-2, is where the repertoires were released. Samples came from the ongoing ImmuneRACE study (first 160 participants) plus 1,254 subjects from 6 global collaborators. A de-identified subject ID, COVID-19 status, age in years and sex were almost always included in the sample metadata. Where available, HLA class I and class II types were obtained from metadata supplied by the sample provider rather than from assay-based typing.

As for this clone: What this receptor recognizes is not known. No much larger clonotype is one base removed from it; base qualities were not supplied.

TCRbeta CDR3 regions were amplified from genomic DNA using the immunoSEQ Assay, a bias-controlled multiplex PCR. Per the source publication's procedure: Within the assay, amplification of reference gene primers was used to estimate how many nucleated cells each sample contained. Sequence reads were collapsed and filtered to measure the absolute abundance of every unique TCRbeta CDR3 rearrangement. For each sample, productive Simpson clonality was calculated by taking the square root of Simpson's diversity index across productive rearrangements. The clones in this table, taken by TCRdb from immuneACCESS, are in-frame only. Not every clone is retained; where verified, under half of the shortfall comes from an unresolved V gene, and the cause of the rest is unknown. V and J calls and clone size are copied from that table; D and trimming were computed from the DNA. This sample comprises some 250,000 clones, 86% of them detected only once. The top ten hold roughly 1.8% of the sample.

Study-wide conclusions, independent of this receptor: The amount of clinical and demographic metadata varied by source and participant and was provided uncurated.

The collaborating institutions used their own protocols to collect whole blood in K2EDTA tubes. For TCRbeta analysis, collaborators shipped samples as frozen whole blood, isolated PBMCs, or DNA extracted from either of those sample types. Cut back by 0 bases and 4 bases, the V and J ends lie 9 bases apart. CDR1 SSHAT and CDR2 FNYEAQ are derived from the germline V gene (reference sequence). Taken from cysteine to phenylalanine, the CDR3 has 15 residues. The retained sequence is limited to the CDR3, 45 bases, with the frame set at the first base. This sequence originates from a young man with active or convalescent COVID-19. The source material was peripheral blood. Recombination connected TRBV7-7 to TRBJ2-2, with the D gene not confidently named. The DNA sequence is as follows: TGTGCCAGCAGCTTAGCGTCTACGGGCACCGGGGAGCTGTTTTTT. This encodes CASSLASTGTGELFF.